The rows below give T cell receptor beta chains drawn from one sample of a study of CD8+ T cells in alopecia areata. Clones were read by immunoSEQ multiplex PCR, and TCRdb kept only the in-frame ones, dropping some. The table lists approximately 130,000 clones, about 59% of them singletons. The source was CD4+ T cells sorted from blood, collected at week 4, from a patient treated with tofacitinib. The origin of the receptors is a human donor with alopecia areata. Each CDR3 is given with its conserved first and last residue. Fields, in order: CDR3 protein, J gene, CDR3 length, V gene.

CDR3: CSVGRDSTEAFF
J: TRBJ1-1
length: 12
V: TRBV29-1

CDR3: CASRRDRGVRNEQFF
J: TRBJ2-1
length: 15
V: TRBV7-2

CDR3: CAISENAGDAYNEQFF
J: TRBJ2-1
length: 16
V: TRBV10-3

CDR3: CASSGKTGAGGELFF
J: TRBJ2-2
length: 15
V: TRBV5-1

CDR3: CASSESGGDQPQHF
J: TRBJ1-5
length: 14
V: TRBV25-1

CDR3: CASSQGGSTGKNIQYF
J: TRBJ2-4
length: 16
V: TRBV4-3

CDR3: CASSQGTATYEQYF
J: TRBJ2-7
length: 14
V: TRBV4-2

CDR3: CASSLDPLVWPSKNIQYF
J: TRBJ2-4
length: 18
V: TRBV5-1

CDR3: CASSPGTSFYEQFF
J: TRBJ2-1
length: 14
V: TRBV7-2

CDR3: CSKTGKRGGNIQYF
J: TRBJ2-4
length: 14
V: TRBV29-1

CDR3: CIPYTNYGYTF
J: TRBJ1-2
length: 11
V: TRBV20-1

CDR3: CAWSEAQGAAFF
J: TRBJ1-1
length: 12
V: TRBV30

CDR3: CSVSPRTYNEQFF
J: TRBJ2-1
length: 13
V: TRBV29-1

CDR3: CASRADGGATNEKLFF
J: TRBJ1-4
length: 16
V: TRBV5-1

CDR3: CASSLWTGNEACTF
J: TRBJ1-2
length: 14
V: TRBV7-2

CDR3: CASSLYYGGTASIEQFF
J: TRBJ2-1
length: 17
V: TRBV13

CDR3: CASSQDGRGSTYEQYF
J: TRBJ2-7
length: 16
V: TRBV4-1

CDR3: CASSLSTDTQYF
J: TRBJ2-3
length: 12
V: TRBV5-1

CDR3: CASSPIAGGGGNEQFF
J: TRBJ2-1
length: 16
V: TRBV5-1

CDR3: CASSYSVGNEKLFF
J: TRBJ1-4
length: 14
V: TRBV6-5

CDR3: CASSYSGFQGFNSNQPQHF
J: TRBJ1-5
length: 19
V: TRBV2

CDR3: CAWSQSPYGYTF
J: TRBJ1-2
length: 12
V: TRBV30

CDR3: CATSISREGSDEQFF
J: TRBJ2-1
length: 15
V: TRBV15